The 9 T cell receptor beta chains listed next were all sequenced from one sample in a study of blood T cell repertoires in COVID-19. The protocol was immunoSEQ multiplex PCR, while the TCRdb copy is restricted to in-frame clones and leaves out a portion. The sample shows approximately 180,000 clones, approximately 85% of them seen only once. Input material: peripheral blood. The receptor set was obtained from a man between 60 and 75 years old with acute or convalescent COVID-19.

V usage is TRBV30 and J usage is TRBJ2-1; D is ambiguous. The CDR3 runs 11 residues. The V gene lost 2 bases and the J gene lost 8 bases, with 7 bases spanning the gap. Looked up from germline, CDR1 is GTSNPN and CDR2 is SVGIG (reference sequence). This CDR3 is CAWSTVDEQFF. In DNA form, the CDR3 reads TGTGCCTGGAGTACAGTAGATGAGCAGTTCTTC.

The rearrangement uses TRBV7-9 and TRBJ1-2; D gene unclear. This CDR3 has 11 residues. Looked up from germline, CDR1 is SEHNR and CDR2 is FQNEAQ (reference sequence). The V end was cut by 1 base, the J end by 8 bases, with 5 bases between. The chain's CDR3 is CASSLGAGYTF. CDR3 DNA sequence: TGTGCCAGCAGCTTAGGGGCGGGCTACACCTTC.

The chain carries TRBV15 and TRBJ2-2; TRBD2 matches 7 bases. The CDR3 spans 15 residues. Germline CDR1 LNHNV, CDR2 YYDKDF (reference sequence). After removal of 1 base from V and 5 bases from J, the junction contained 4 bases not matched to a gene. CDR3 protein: CATSRVGGVTGELFF. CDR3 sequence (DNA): TGTGCCACCAGCAGAGTTGGGGGGGTGACCGGGGAGCTGTTTTTT.

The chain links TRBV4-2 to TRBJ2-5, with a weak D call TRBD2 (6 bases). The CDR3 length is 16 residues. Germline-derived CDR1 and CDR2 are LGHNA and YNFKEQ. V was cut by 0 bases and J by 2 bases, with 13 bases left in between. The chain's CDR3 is CASSQEGGTTQETQYF. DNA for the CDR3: TGTGCCAGCAGCCAAGAGGGCGGGACGACACAAGAGACCCAGTACTTC.

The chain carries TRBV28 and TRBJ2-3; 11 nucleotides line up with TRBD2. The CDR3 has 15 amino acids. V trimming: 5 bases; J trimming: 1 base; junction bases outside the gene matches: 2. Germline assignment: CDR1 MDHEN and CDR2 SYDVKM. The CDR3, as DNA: TGTGCCAGCAGTACTAGCGGGAGAGGCACAGATACGCAGTATTTT. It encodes CASSTSGRGTDTQYF.

CDR3 sequence reads: CASSLAARGATGELFF. The CDR3 coding sequence is TGCGCCAGCAGCTTGGCCGCCAGGGGAGCCACCGGGGAGCTGTTTTTT. V is TRBV5-1 and J is TRBJ2-2, with D perhaps TRBD1 (6 bases). Germline assignment: CDR1 SGHRS and CDR2 YFSETQ. Trimming pared 0 bases from V and 4 bases from J, leaving 13 bases between. The CDR3 consists of 16 residues.

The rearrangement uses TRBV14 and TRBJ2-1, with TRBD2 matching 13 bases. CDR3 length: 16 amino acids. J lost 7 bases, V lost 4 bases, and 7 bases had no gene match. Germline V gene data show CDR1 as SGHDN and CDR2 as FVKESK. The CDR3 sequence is CASSRPGLAGSNEQFF. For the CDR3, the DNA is TGTGCCAGCAGCCGTCCGGGACTAGCGGGAAGTAATGAGCAGTTCTTC.

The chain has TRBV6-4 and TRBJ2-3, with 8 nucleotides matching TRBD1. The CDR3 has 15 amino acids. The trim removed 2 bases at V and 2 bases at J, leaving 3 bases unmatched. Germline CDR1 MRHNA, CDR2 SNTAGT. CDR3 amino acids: CASSDRTGNTDTQYF. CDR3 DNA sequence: TGTGCCAGCAGTGACCGGACAGGGAACACAGATACGCAGTATTTT.

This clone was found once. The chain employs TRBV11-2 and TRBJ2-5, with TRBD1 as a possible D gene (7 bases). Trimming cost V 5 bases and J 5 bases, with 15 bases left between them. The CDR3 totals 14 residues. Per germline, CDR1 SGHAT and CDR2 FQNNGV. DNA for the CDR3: TGTGCCAGCAGCCAAGCAGGGGGGTCGGAGACCCAGTACTTC. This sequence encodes CASSQAGGSETQYF.